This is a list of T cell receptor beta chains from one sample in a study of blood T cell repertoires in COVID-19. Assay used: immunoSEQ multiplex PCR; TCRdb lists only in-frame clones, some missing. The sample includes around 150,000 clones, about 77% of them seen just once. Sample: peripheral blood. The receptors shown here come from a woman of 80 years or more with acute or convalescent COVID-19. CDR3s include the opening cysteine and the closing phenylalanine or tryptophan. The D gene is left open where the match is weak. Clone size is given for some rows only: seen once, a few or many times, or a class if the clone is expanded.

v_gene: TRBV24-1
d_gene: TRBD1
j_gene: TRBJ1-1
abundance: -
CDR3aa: CATRGQGKDTEAFF
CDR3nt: TGTGCCACCAGGGGACAGGGGAAGGACACTGAAGCTTTCTTT

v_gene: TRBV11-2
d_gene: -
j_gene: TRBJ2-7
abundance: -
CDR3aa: CASSLERGSSYEQYF
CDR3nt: TGTGCCAGCAGCTTAGAACGAGGTAGCTCCTACGAGCAGTACTTC

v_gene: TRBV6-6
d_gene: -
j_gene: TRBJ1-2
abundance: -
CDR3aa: CASSSNGYTF
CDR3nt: TGTGCCAGCAGTTCTAATGGCTACACCTTC

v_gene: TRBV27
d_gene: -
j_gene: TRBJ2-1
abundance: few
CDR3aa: CASNPIQGYNEQFF
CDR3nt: TGTGCCAGCAACCCAATACAGGGTTACAATGAGCAGTTCTTC

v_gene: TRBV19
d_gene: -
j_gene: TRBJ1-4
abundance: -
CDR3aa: CASTREPATNEKLFF
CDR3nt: TGTGCCAGTACCCGGGAGCCTGCAACTAATGAAAAACTGTTTTTT

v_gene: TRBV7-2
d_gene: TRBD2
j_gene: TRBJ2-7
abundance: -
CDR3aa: CASSLTSGGLYEQYF
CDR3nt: TGTGCCAGCAGCTTAACTAGCGGGGGTCTCTACGAGCAGTACTTC

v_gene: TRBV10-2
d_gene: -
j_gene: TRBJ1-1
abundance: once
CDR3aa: CASNEGMNTEAFF
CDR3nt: TGCGCCAGCAACGAGGGCATGAACACTGAAGCTTTCTTT

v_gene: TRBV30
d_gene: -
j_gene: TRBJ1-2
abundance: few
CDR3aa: CASTGLYGYTF
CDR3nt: TGTGCCTCCACAGGGTTATATGGCTACACCTTC

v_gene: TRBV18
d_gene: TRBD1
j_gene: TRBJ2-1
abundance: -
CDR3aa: CASSPTGGTYNEQFF
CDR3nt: TGTGCCAGCTCACCAACAGGGGGGACCTACAATGAGCAGTTCTTC

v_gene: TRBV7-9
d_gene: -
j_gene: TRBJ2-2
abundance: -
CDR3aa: CASTPAGSNTGELFF
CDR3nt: TGTGCCAGCACCCCCGCGGGGTCGAACACCGGGGAGCTGTTTTTT

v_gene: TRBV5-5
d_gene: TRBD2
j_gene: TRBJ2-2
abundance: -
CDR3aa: CASSLGGSNGELFF
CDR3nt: TGTGCCAGCAGCTTGGGCGGGAGCAACGGGGAGCTGTTTTTT

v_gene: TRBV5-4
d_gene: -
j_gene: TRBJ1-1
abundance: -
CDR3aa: CASSPIGAREAFF
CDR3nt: TGTGCCAGCAGCCCCATTGGGGCTCGTGAAGCTTTCTTT

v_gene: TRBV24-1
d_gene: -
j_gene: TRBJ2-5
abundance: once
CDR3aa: CATSDPGEKETQYF
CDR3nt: TGTGCCACCAGTGATCCGGGGGAAAAAGAGACCCAGTACTTC

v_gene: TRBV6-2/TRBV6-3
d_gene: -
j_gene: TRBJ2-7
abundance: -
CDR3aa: CASSPQRPYEQYF
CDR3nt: TGTGCCAGCAGCCCACAGAGACCCTACGAGCAGTACTTC

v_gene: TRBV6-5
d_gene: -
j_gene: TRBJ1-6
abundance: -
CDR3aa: CASSYTTGEDSPLHF
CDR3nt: TGTGCCAGCAGTTACACGACCGGGGAGGATTCACCCCTCCACTTT

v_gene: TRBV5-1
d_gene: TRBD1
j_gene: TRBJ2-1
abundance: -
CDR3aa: CASREGGQGNEQFF
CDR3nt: TGCGCCAGCAGAGAGGGGGGACAGGGGAATGAGCAGTTCTTC

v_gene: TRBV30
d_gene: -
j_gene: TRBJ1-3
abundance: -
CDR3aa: CAWRGRRTPSGNTIYF
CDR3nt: TGTGCCTGGAGAGGGAGGCGGACACCTTCTGGAAACACCATATATTTT

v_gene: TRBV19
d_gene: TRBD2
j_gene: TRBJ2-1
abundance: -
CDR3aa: CASRYERGPSSYNEQFF
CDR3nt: TGTGCCAGTAGGTATGAGCGGGGGCCGAGCTCCTACAATGAGCAGTTCTTC

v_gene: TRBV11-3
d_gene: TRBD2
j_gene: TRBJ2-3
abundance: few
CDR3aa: CASSPGLAGGGTDTQYF
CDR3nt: TGTGCCAGCAGCCCAGGACTAGCGGGAGGAGGAACAGATACGCAGTATTTT

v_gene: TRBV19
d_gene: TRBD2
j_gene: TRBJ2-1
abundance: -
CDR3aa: CASTASGGFGTYNEQFF
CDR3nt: TGTGCCAGTACCGCTAGCGGGGGATTCGGAACCTACAATGAGCAGTTCTTC

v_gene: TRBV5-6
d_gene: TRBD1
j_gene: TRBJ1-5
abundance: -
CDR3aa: CASSLGGGLQPQHF
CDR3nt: TGTGCCAGCAGCTTGGGAGGGGGCCTTCAGCCCCAGCATTTT

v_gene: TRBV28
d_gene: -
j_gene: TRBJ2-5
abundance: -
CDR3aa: CASSGGTQTQYF
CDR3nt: TGTGCCAGCAGCGGGGGAACGCAGACCCAGTACTTC

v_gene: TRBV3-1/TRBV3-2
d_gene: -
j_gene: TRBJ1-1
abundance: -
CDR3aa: CASSQNNQNTEAFF
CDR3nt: TGTGCCAGCAGCCAGAACAATCAGAACACTGAAGCTTTCTTT

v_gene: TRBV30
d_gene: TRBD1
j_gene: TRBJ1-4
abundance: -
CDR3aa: CAWSSGQGNEKLFF
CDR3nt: TGTGCCTGGAGTTCGGGACAGGGTAATGAAAAACTGTTTTTT

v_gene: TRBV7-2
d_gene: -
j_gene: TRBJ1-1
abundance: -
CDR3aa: CASSKSGTGDTEAFF
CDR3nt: TGTGCCAGCAGCAAAAGCGGGACGGGAGACACTGAAGCTTTCTTT

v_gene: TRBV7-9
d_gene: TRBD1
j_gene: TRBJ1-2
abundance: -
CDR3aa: CASSQSTGGVGYTF
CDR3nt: TGTGCCAGCAGCCAATCGACAGGGGGCGTTGGCTACACCTTC

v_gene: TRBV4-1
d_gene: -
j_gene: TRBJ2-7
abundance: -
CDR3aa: CASSQQQDYEQYF
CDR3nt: TGCGCCAGCAGCCAACAGCAGGACTACGAGCAGTACTTC

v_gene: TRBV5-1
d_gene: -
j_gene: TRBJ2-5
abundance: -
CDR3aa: CASSLAPGAGETQYF
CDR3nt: TGCGCCAGCAGCTTGGCCCCCGGGGCGGGGGAGACCCAGTACTTC

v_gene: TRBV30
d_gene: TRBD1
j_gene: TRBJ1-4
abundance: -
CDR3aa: CAWSVQGAKLFF
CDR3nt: TGTGCCTGGAGTGTCCAGGGGGCAAAACTGTTTTTT

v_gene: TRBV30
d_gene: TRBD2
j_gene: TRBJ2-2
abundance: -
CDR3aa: CAWRGGTSGRALGTGELFF
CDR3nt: TGTGCCTGGAGGGGGGGGACTAGCGGGAGGGCCTTGGGCACCGGGGAGCTGTTTTTT

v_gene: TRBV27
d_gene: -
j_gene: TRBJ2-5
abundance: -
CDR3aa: CASSTVSRPGTQYF
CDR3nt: TGTGCCAGCAGTACCGTATCCAGGCCCGGGACCCAGTACTTC

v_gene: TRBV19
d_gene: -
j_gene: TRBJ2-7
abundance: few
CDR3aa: CASSGARSSYEQYF
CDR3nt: TGTGCCAGTAGTGGGGCCAGATCTTCCTACGAGCAGTACTTC

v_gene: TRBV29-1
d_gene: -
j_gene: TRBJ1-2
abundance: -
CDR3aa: CSASREAYGYTF
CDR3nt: TGCAGCGCTTCACGGGAGGCCTATGGCTACACCTTC

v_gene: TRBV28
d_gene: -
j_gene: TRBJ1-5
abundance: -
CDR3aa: CASSLPGSNQPQHF
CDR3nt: TGTGCCAGCAGTTTACCAGGGAGCAATCAGCCCCAGCATTTT